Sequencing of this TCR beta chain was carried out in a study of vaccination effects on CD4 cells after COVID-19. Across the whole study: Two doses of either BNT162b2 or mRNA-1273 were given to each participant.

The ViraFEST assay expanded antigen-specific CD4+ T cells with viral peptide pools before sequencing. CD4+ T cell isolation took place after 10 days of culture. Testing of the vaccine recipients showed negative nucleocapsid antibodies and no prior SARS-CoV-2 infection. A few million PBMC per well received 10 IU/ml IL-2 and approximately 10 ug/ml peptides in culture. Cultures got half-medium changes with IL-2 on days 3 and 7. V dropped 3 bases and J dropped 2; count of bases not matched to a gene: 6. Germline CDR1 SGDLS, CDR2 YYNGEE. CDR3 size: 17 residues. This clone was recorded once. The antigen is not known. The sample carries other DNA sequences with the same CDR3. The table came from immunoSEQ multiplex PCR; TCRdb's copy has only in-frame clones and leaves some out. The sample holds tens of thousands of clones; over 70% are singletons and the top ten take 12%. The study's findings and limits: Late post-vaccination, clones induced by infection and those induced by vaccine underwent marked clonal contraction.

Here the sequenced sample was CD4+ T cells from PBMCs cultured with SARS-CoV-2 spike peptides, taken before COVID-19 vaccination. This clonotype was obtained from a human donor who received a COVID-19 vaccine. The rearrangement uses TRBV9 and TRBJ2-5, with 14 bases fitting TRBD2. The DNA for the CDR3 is TGTGCCAGCAGCGCGGGGACTAGCGGGGGCCTACAAGAGACCCAGTACTTC. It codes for CASSAGTSGGLQETQYF.